The present entry profiles one T cell receptor (beta chain) with its context. Its antigen is unidentified. Clones were sequenced by immunoSEQ multiplex PCR, and TCRdb holds only the in-frame ones, with some missing. The sample contains 100,000 to 150,000 clones, around 85% of which appear only once. This entry comes from a study of cytotoxic CD8 clonotypes in ibrutinib-treated CLL. Regarding the study as a whole: Progressing and sustained-remission patients had different sampling times. Clonality went higher at ibrutinib response and then dropped back toward baseline at progression. With treatment, public clonotypes, which were uncommon, either contracted or remained stable.

The ends were cut back, 7 bases at V and 3 bases at J, with 7 bases in the middle. The CDR3 length is 12 residues. Germline V gene sequence: CDR1 LNHDA, CDR2 SQIVND (reference sequence). This TCR was sampled from a human donor with chronic lymphocytic leukemia. The chain links TRBV19 to TRBJ1-5; D remains unclear. This material consisted of PBMCs, taken after 24 months of ibrutinib treatment. The CDR3 nucleotides read TGTGCCAGTACAGATCCCAATCAGCCCCAGCATTTT. It codes for CASTDPNQPQHF.